This TCR beta chain was identified in a study of T cells in Graves' hyperthyroidism and ophthalmopathy. The study, taken as a whole, reports: Ophthalmopathy was distinguished from stable hyperthyroidism by 13 V-J signatures. Appearing also in blood were most of the thyroid clonotypes expanded above 0.001.

Amplification of TCR beta CDR3 regions used RNA as the template. The TCR CDR3 first-round RT-PCR relied on the HTBI primer set. TCRdb reprocessed the multiplex PCR reads via MiXCR and lists one record per CDR3 protein. The data contain about 530,000 distinct CDR3 sequences, 17% of them seen just once; the ten biggest clones take up 15% to 20%. Source material for PBMCs was around 10 ml fresh peripheral blood. About this clonotype: Its antigen is still unknown.

Germline V gives CDR1 MNHEY, CDR2 SVGEGT. This CDR3 has 14 amino acids. V was clipped by 5 bases and J by 2 bases, with 7 bases between them. What was sequenced was blood. This TCR was recovered from a woman aged 18-29 years with Graves' ophthalmopathy. This chain joins TRBV6-2 or TRBV6-3 and TRBJ2-6; no reliable D call. The CDR3 is CASSPTPGANVLTF. For the CDR3, the DNA is TGTGCCAGCAGTCCGACCCCTGGGGCCAACGTCCTGACTTTC.